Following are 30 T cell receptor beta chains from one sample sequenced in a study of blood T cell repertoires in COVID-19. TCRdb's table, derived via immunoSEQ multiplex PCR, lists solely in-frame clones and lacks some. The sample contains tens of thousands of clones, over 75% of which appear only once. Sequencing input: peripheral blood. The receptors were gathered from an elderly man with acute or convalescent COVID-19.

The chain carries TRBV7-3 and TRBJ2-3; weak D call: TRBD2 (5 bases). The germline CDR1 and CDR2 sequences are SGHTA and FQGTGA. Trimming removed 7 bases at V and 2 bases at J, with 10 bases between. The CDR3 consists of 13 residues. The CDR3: CASNTGNTDTQYF. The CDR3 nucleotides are TGTGCCAGCAACACGGGGAACACAGATACGCAGTATTTT.

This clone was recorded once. The CDR3 loop reads CASTLGLLYNEQFF. The CDR3 coding sequence is TGTGCCAGCACCCTGGGCCTCCTCTACAATGAGCAGTTCTTC. J is TRBJ2-1 and V is TRBV7-2, with D unclear. This CDR3 region has 14 residues. V dropped 7 bases and J dropped 3 bases, with 13 bases sitting between them. Germline CDR1 reads SGHTA; CDR2 reads FQGNSA.

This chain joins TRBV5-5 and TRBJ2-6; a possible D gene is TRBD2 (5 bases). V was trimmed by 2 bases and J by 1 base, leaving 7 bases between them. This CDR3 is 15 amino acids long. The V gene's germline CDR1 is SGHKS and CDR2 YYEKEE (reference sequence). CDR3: CASSFGNSGANVLTF. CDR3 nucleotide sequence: TGTGCCAGCAGCTTCGGGAATTCTGGGGCCAACGTCCTGACTTTC.

CDR3 region: CASSIDQAGGFYNEQFF. Here the CDR3 DNA reads TGTGCCAGTAGTATAGATCAAGCGGGAGGATTCTACAATGAGCAGTTCTTC. V is TRBV19 and J is TRBJ2-1; 9 bases are shared with TRBD2. CDR3 length: 17 amino acids. Unmatched junction bases numbered 6, after V lost 0 bases and J lost 3 bases. Germline CDR1 reads LNHDA; CDR2 reads SQIVND (reference sequence).

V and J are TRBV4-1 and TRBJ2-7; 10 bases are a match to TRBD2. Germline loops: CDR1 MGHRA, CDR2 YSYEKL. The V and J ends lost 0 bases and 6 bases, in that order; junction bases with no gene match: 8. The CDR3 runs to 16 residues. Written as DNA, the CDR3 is TGCGCCAGCAGCCAAGAATACGTAGCGGGAGGTCGCGAGCAGTACTTC. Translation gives CASSQEYVAGGREQYF.

CDR3 region: CASSLGRGTGELFF. The CDR3 region has the DNA TGTGCCAGCAGTTTGGGCAGGGGGACCGGGGAGCTGTTTTTT. The rearrangement links TRBV6-5 to TRBJ2-2, with TRBD1 identical over 7 bases. Germline lookup yields CDR1 MNHEY and CDR2 SVGAGI. The CDR3 extends over 14 amino acids. V was pared by 4 bases and J by 5 bases, with 4 bases of the junction left unmatched.

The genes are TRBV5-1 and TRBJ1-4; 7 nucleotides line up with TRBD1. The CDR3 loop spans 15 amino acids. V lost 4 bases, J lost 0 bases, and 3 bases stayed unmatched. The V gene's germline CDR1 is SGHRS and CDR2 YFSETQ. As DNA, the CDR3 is TGCGCCAGCAGCCGGGACAGCTCAACTAATGAAAAACTGTTTTTT. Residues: CASSRDSSTNEKLFF.

The CDR3: CASRGTGANTEAFF. The DNA of the CDR3 is TGTGCCAGCAGAGGGACAGGGGCGAACACTGAAGCTTTCTTT. The chain recombines TRBV2 with TRBJ1-1; 10 bases agree with TRBD1. This CDR3 contains 14 residues. Germline V lookup: CDR1 SNHLY, CDR2 FYNNEI. With 6 bases clipped from V and 1 base from J, the junction kept 2 bases outside the gene matches.

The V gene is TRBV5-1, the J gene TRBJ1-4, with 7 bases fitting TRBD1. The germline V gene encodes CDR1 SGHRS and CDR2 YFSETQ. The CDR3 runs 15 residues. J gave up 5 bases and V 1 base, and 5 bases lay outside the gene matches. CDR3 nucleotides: TGCGCCAGCAGCTTGACAGGGGCTCACAATGAAAAACTGTTTTTT. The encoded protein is CASSLTGAHNEKLFF.

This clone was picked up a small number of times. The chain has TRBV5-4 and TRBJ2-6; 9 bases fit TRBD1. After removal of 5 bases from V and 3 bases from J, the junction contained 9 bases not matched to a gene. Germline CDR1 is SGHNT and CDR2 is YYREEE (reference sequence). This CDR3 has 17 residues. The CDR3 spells CASSPGTGLGGANVLTF. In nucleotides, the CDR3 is TGTGCCAGCAGTCCCGGGACAGGGTTAGGTGGGGCCAACGTCCTGACTTTC.

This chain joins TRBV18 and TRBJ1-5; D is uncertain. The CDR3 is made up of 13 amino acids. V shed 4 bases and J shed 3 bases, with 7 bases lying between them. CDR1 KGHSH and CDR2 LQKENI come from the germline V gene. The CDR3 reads CASSRDINQPQHF. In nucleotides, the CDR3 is TGTGCCAGCTCACGAGACATCAATCAGCCCCAGCATTTT.

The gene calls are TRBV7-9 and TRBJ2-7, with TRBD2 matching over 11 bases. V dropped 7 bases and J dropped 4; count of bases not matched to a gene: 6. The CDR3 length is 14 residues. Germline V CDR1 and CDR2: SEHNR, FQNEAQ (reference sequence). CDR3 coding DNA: TGTGCCAGCACCTACTCTAGCGGGAGGTACGAGCAGTACTTC. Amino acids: CASTYSSGRYEQYF.

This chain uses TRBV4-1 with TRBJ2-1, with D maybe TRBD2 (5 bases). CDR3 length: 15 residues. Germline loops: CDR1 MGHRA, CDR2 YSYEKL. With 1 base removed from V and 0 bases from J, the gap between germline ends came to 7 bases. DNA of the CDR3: TGCGCCAGCAGCCAAGGTCGGGGCTCCTACAATGAGCAGTTCTTC. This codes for CASSQGRGSYNEQFF.

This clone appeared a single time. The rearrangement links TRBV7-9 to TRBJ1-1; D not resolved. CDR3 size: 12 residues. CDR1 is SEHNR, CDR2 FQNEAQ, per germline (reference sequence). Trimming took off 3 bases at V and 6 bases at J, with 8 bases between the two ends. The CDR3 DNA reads TGTGCCAGCAGCTTGAGTATATCTGAAGCTTTCTTT. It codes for CASSLSISEAFF. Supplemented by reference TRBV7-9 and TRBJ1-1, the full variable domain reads DTGVSQNPRHKITKRGQNVTFRCDPISEHNRLYWYRQTLGQGPEFLTYFQNEAQLEKSRLLSDRFSAERPKGSFSTLEIQRTEQGDSAMYLCASSLSISEAFFGQGTRLTVV.

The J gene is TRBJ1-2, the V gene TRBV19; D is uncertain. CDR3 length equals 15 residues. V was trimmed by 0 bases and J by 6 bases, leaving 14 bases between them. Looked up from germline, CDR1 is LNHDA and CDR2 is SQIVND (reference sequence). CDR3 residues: CASSIEGVRGDGYTF. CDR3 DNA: TGTGCCAGTAGTATAGAAGGAGTCAGAGGCGATGGCTACACCTTC.

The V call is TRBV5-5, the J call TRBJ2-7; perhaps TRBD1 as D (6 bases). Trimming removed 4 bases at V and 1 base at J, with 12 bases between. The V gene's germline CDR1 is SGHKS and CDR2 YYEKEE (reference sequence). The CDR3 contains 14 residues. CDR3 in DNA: TGTGCCAGCAGCACTTTGGACAGTTCCTACGAGCAGTACTTC. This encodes CASSTLDSSYEQYF.

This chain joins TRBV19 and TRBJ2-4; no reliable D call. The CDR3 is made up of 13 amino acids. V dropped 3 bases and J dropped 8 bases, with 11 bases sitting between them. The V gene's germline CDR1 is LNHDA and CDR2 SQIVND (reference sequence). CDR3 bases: TGTGCCAGTAGTATCTCCGGGTTGCACATTCAGTACTTC. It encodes CASSISGLHIQYF.

CDR3 protein: CASRVTGGYGYTF. The CDR3 DNA reads TGTGCCAGTAGAGTGACAGGGGGCTATGGCTACACCTTC. The gene calls are TRBV19 and TRBJ1-2; 9 bases are a match to TRBD1. From germline, CDR1 is LNHDA and CDR2 SQIVND (reference sequence). Unmatched junction bases numbered 3, after V lost 6 bases and J lost 4 bases. The length of the CDR3 is 13 residues.

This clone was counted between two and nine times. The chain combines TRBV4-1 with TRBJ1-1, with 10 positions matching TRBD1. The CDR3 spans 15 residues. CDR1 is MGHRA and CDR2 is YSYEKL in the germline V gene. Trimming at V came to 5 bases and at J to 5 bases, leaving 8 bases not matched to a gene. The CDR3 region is CASSTWTGGRTEAFF. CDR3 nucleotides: TGCGCCAGCAGCACCTGGACAGGGGGGAGGACTGAAGCTTTCTTT.

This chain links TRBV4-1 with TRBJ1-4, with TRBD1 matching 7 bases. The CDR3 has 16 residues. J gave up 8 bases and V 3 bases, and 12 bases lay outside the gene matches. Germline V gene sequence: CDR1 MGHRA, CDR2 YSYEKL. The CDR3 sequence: CASSQEGAGGAEKLFF. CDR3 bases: TGCGCCAGCAGCCAGGAGGGGGCCGGGGGCGCGGAAAAACTGTTTTTT.

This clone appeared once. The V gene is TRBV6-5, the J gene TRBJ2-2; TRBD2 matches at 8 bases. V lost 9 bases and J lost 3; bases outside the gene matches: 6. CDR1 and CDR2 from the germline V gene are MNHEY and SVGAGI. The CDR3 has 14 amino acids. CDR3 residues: CASHRGGDTGELFF. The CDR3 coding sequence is TGTGCCAGTCACCGGGGGGGCGACACCGGGGAGCTGTTTTTT.

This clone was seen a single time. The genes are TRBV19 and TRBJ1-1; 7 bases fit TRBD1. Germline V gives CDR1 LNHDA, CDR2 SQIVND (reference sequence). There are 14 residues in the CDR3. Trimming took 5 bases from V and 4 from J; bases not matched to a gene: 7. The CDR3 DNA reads TGTGCCAGTAGTGGGGTGAGGGGGCGCACTGAAGCTTTCTTT. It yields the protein CASSGVRGRTEAFF.

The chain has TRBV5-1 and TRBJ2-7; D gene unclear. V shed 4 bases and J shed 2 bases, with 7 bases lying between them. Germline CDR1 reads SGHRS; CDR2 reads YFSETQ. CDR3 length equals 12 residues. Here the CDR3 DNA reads TGCGCCAGCAGCCGAGAGGCCTACGAGCAGTACTTC. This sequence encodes CASSREAYEQYF. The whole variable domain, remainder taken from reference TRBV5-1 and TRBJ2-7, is KAGVTQTPRYLIKTRGQQVTLSCSPISGHRSVSWYQQTPGQGLQFLFEYFSETQRNKGNFPGRFSGRQFSNSRSEMNVSTLELGDSALYLCASSREAYEQYFGPGTRLTVT.

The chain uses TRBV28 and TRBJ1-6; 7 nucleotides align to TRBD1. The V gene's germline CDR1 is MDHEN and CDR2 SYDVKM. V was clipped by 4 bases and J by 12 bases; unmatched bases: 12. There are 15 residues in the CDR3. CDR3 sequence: CASSWTGDNSGPLHF. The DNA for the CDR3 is TGTGCCAGCAGTTGGACAGGAGATAATTCAGGACCCCTCCACTTT.

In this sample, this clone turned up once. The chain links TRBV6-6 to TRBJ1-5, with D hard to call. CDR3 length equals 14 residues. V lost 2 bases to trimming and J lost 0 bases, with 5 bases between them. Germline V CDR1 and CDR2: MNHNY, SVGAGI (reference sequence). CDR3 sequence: CASSYPDSNQPQHF. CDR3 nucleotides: TGTGCCAGCAGTTACCCAGATAGCAATCAGCCCCAGCATTTT.

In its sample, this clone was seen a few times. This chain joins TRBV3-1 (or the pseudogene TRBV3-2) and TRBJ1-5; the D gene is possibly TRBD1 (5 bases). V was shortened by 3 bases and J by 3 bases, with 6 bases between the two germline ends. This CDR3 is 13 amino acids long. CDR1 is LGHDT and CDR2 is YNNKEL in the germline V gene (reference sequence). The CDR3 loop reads CASSQTANQPQHF. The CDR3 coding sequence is TGTGCCAGCAGCCAGACAGCCAATCAGCCCCAGCATTTT.

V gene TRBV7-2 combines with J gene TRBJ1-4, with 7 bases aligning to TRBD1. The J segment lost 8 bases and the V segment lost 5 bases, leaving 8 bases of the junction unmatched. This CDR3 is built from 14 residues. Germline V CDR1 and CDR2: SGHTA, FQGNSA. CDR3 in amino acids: CASSLTGVLEKLFF. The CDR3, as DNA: TGTGCCAGCAGCCTCACAGGGGTGTTGGAAAAACTGTTTTTT.

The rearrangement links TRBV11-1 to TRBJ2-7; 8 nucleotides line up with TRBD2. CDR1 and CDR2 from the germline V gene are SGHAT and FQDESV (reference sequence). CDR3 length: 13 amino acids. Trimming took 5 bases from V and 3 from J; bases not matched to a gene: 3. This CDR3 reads CASSLGTSYEQYF. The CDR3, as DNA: TGTGCCAGCAGCCTAGGGACTAGCTACGAGCAGTACTTC.

The CDR3 loop is CASSFPGQGGTEAFF. The CDR3 bases are TGTGCCAGCAGCTTCCCTGGACAGGGGGGCACTGAAGCTTTCTTT. The rearrangement uses TRBV7-2 and TRBJ1-1; 10 bases line up with TRBD1. The germline gives CDR1 SGHTA, CDR2 FQGNSA. The trim removed 3 bases at V and 4 bases at J, leaving 5 bases unmatched. The CDR3 loop spans 15 amino acids.

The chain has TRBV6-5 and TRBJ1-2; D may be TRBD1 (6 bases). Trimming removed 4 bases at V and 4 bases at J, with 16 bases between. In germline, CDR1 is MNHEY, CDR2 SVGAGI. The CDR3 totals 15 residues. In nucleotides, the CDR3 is TGTGCCAGCAGTTTATCAGGGGAGGGTAGCTATGGCTACACCTTC. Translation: CASSLSGEGSYGYTF.